This entry lists 11 T cell receptor beta chains sequenced from one sample in a study of T cells after yellow fever vaccination. TCRdb reanalysed the 5' RACE reads using MiXCR and keeps one entry per CDR3 protein. The sample contains some 260,000 distinct CDR3 sequences, about 5.2% of which appear only once. The material sequenced was CD4+ T cells sorted from PBMCs, taken on the day of the yellow fever booster vaccination. The receptors shown here come from a man younger than 35 who received the YFV17D yellow fever vaccine.

This clonotype was detected a few times. The rearrangement links TRBV20-1 to TRBJ1-5; D gene uncertain. The CDR3 contains 12 residues. Germline lookup yields CDR1 DFQATT and CDR2 SNEGSKA (reference sequence). V lost 5 bases and J 7 bases, leaving 12 bases between the germline ends. DNA of the CDR3: TGCAGTGCTTGGGCTCTCTCACAGCCCCAGCATTTT. Translation: CSAWALSQPQHF.

V gene TRBV4-1 combines with J gene TRBJ1-1; no clear D gene. The germline V gene encodes CDR1 MGHRA and CDR2 YSYEKL. This CDR3 region has 13 residues. The germline V and J ends were trimmed by 3 bases and 7 bases, with 12 bases remaining between them. The CDR3 loop reads CASSQPPGFEAFF. CDR3 in DNA: TGCGCCAGCAGCCAGCCCCCGGGGTTTGAAGCTTTCTTT.

This clonotype was observed a few times. The chain links TRBV7-8 to TRBJ1-5, with D maybe TRBD1 (5 bases). Germline V gene lookup returns CDR1 SGHVS and CDR2 FQNEAQ. V was trimmed by 1 base and J by 9 bases, leaving 19 bases between them. CDR3 length equals 16 residues. CDR3 amino acids: CASSLGSHGAEGPQHF. DNA of the CDR3: TGTGCCAGCAGCTTAGGGTCCCACGGGGCTGAGGGGCCCCAGCATTTT. Filled out from reference TRBV7-8 and TRBJ1-5, the complete variable domain reads GAGVSQSPRYKVAKRGQDVALRCDPISGHVSLFWYQQALGQGPEFLTYFQNEAQLDKSGLPSDRFFAERPEGSVSTLKIQRTQQEDSAVYLCASSLGSHGAEGPQHFGDGTRLSIL.

The V gene is TRBV2, the J gene TRBJ2-3, with 7 nucleotides matching TRBD2. Trimming at V came to 7 bases and at J to 4 bases, leaving 8 bases not matched to a gene. The CDR3 is 14 residues long. CDR1 is SNHLY, CDR2 FYNNEI, per germline. CDR3 in amino acids: CASMRGRGADTQYF. The CDR3 DNA reads TGTGCCAGCATGCGAGGGAGGGGAGCAGATACGCAGTATTTT.

In its sample, this clonotype was seen many times. The chain carries TRBV7-9 and TRBJ2-5; TRBD1 agrees at 10 bases. Per germline, CDR1 SEHNR and CDR2 FQNEAQ (reference sequence). CDR3 length: 17 amino acids. Germline trimming cut 1 base from V and 4 bases from J; bases unmatched to any gene: 9. The CDR3 sequence: CASSLGGRQGAGETQYF. The DNA of the CDR3 is TGTGCCAGCAGCTTAGGGGGACGACAGGGGGCGGGAGAGACCCAGTACTTC.

This rearrangement joins TRBV6-5 to TRBJ2-3; TRBD1 aligns across 7 bases. Trimming took 5 bases from V and 2 from J; bases not matched to a gene: 4. Germline CDR1 is MNHEY and CDR2 is SVGAGI. The CDR3 runs 14 residues. The CDR3 protein is CASSRDRATDTQYF. CDR3 DNA sequence: TGTGCCAGCAGTCGGGACAGAGCCACAGATACGCAGTATTTT.

The V gene is TRBV20-1, the J gene TRBJ2-4; TRBD1 aligns across 10 bases. Germline V lookup: CDR1 DFQATT, CDR2 SNEGSKA (reference sequence). V shed 6 bases, J shed 4 bases, and the junction held 3 bases outside the gene matches. This CDR3 spans 13 amino acids. The CDR3 loop is CSARDRGKNIQYF. In nucleotides, the CDR3 is TGCAGTGCCCGGGACAGGGGAAAAAACATTCAGTACTTC.

This clonotype turned up a few times. The rearrangement links TRBV7-2 to TRBJ2-1; weak D call: TRBD2 (6 bases). Germline CDR1 and CDR2: SGHTA and FQGNSA. Deletions cut 2 bases from V and 4 bases from J, with 12 bases between. The CDR3 totals 15 residues. The CDR3 coding sequence is TGTGCCAGCAGCTTAAGGCGGGGAGAATACAATGAGCAGTTCTTC. It is translated as CASSLRRGEYNEQFF. The full variable domain, its missing parts supplied by reference TRBV7-2 and TRBJ2-1, is GAGVSQSPSNKVTEKGKDVELRCDPISGHTALYWYRQSLGQGLEFLIYFQGNSAPDKSGLPSDRFSAERTGGSVSTLTIQRTQQEDSAVYLCASSLRRGEYNEQFFGPGTRLTVL.

The chain combines TRBV20-1 with TRBJ1-3; tentatively, D is TRBD1 (5 bases). This CDR3 is 15 amino acids long. CDR1 and CDR2 from the germline V gene are DFQATT and SNEGSKA (reference sequence). V lost 3 bases and J 0 bases, leaving 12 bases between the germline ends. CDR3 residues: CSARAGPSSGNTIYF. The CDR3 nucleotides are TGCAGTGCTAGGGCAGGGCCGAGCTCTGGAAACACCATATATTTT.

The chain uses TRBV9 and TRBJ1-4; 10 nucleotides line up with TRBD1. CDR3 length: 14 amino acids. V was clipped by 3 bases and J by 7 bases; unmatched bases: 3. Per the germline V gene, CDR1 is SGDLS and CDR2 is YYNGEE. The CDR3 DNA follows: TGTGCCAGCAGCGGACAGGGGGCCGGTGAAAAACTGTTTTTT. Translation gives CASSGQGAGEKLFF.

The V call is TRBV5-1, the J call TRBJ2-5; 8 bases line up with TRBD1. CDR1 is SGHRS, CDR2 YFSETQ, per germline. With V trimmed by 5 bases and J by 4 bases, 13 bases remained unmatched. The CDR3 sequence is 16 residues long. The CDR3 DNA reads TGCGCCAGCAGTTCAATAAAGACAGGGGTTGGAGAGACCCAGTACTTC. Amino acids: CASSSIKTGVGETQYF.